Below are 19 T cell receptor beta chains sequenced from a single sample in a study of shared clonotypes between healthy human individuals. Profiling relied on immunoSEQ multiplex PCR, and the TCRdb table lists in-frame clones only, not all of them. This table has approximately 720,000 clones, about two thirds appearing once. Sequenced: memory CD4+ T cells sorted from blood. Described subset: CD45RA-negative fraction. The receptors come from a woman in her 30s in good health.

The chain is built from TRBV28 and TRBJ2-7, with D unclear. The length of the CDR3 is 13 residues. CDR1 MDHEN and CDR2 SYDVKM come from the germline V gene. Deletions cut 6 bases from V and 2 bases from J, with 11 bases between. DNA of the CDR3: TGTGCCAGCAGGTCGACACAGACCTACGAGCAGTACTTC. Protein: CASRSTQTYEQYF.

The rearrangement joins TRBV5-4 to TRBJ2-7; 10 bases are shared with TRBD2. The J call is in doubt because the DNA end fits TRBJ2-5 better. Germline values: CDR1 SGHNT, CDR2 YYREEE (reference sequence). The CDR3 covers 17 residues. The CDR3 DNA reads as TGTGCCAGCAGCTTGGGGCTAGCGGGAGAAGGAGGAGAGACCCAGTACTTC. This codes for CASSLGLAGEGGETQYF.

V gene TRBV27 combines with J gene TRBJ2-7, with 7 bases that match TRBD1. The ends lost 4 bases at V and 3 bases at J; junction bases unmatched: 9. This CDR3 is built from 15 residues. Germline V gene data show CDR1 as MNHEY and CDR2 as SMNVEV (reference sequence). The CDR3 here is CASSYVGTVRYEQYF. DNA of the CDR3: TGTGCCAGCAGTTATGTGGGGACAGTCCGCTACGAGCAGTACTTC.

The V call is TRBV29-1, the J call TRBJ2-7, with 9 bases identical to TRBD1. CDR3 size: 13 residues. V dropped 3 bases and J dropped 0; count of bases not matched to a gene: 0. Germline loops: CDR1 SQVTM, CDR2 ANQGSEA. The CDR3 sequence: CSVEDRGSYEQYF. DNA for the CDR3: TGCAGCGTTGAGGACAGGGGCTCCTACGAGCAGTACTTC.

The sample holds one count of this clone. Other DNA sequences in the sample encode the same CDR3. The rearrangement uses TRBV2 and TRBJ1-5; possible D gene TRBD1, 6 bases. The CDR3 is made up of 16 amino acids. Trimming removed 5 bases from V and 0 bases from J, with 14 bases in between. Germline lookup yields CDR1 SNHLY and CDR2 FYNNEI. The DNA for the CDR3 is TGTGCCAGCAGTCCGGGGACATCTTATAGCAATCAGCCCCAGCATTTT. The encoded protein is CASSPGTSYSNQPQHF.

This chain links TRBV13 with TRBJ1-1; D perhaps matches TRBD1 (5 bases). The V end lost 1 base, the J end lost 6 bases, and 9 bases lay between the germline ends. Germline CDR1 PRHDT, CDR2 FYEKMQ (reference sequence). The CDR3 runs 13 residues. CDR3 protein: CASSLAQGPEAFF. CDR3 coding DNA: TGTGCCAGCAGCTTAGCCCAGGGTCCTGAAGCTTTCTTT. Full variable domain (rest looked up from reference TRBV13 and TRBJ1-1): AAGVIQSPRHLIKEKRETATLKCYPIPRHDTVYWYQQGPGQDPQFLISFYEKMQSDKGSIPDRFSAQQFSDYHSELNMSSLELGDSALYFCASSLAQGPEAFFGQGTRLTVV.

This chain links TRBV15 with TRBJ2-2; D remains ambiguous. The CDR3 runs 15 residues. Deletions cut 0 bases from V and 5 bases from J, with 10 bases between. CDR1 and CDR2 (germline): LNHNV, YYDKDF (reference sequence). CDR3 sequence: CATSREDPGTGELFF. The CDR3 bases are TGTGCCACCAGCAGAGAAGACCCAGGTACCGGGGAGCTGTTTTTT.

The chain carries TRBV28 and TRBJ2-1, with 10 nucleotides matching TRBD2. V lost 3 bases and J lost 5; bases outside the gene matches: 10. This CDR3 is built from 17 residues. Germline-derived CDR1 and CDR2 are MDHEN and SYDVKM. CDR3 protein: CASSFGGSGRSDNEQFF. The CDR3 DNA is TGTGCCAGCAGTTTCGGGGGTAGCGGGAGGTCAGACAATGAGCAGTTCTTC. Drawing the rest from reference TRBV28 and TRBJ2-1, the complete variable domain is DVKVTQSSRYLVKRTGEKVFLECVQDMDHENMFWYRQDPGLGLRLIYFSYDVKMKEKGDIPEGYSVSREKKERFSLILESASTNQTSMYLCASSFGGSGRSDNEQFFGPGTRLTVL.

As concerns this clone: One end of the junction is discordant with germline, which a read error may explain. The chain links TRBV14 to TRBJ2-7, with a tentative D call TRBD2 (6 bases). The CDR3 has 12 amino acids. Germline CDR1 is SGHDN and CDR2 is FVKESK. CDR3 DNA: TGTGCCAGCAGCCGCCGGGACTTCGAATTTAACTTC. Encoded protein: CASSRRDFEFNF.

The genes are TRBV18 and TRBJ1-2; 9 nucleotides agree with TRBD1. The CDR3 has 16 amino acids. Looked up from germline, CDR1 is KGHSH and CDR2 is LQKENI. Trimming cost V 0 bases and J 3 bases; bases outside gene matches: 5. The CDR3 here is CASSPPGQGSDYGYTF. As DNA, the CDR3 is TGTGCCAGCTCACCACCAGGACAGGGGAGCGACTATGGCTACACCTTC.

This clone was seen once. The chain combines TRBV4-1 with TRBJ2-3; 8 bases are shared with TRBD1. The germline gives CDR1 MGHRA, CDR2 YSYEKL. Trimming took 5 bases from V and 0 from J; bases not matched to a gene: 4. The CDR3 has 15 amino acids. The CDR3: CASSIRQGSTDTQYF. In DNA form, the CDR3 reads TGCGCCAGCAGCATAAGACAGGGGAGCACAGATACGCAGTATTTT.

The chain combines TRBV4-2 with TRBJ2-3; 10 nucleotides align to TRBD2. V shed 0 bases, J shed 13 bases, and the junction held 7 bases outside the gene matches. This CDR3 has 14 residues. The germline V gene has CDR1 LGHNA and CDR2 YNFKEQ. CDR3 sequence (DNA): TGTGCCAGCAGCCAAGATCCTCTAGCGGGAGTGAAGTATTTT. This codes for CASSQDPLAGVKYF.

The V gene is TRBV5-1, the J gene TRBJ2-5; D gene uncertain. The CDR3 is 14 residues long. Trimming stripped 4 bases from V and 3 bases from J, with 13 bases between. The germline V gene has CDR1 SGHRS and CDR2 YFSETQ. Written as DNA, the CDR3 is TGCGCCAGCAGCCTCGTGAGTTTGGAAGAGACCCAGTACTTC. Translating gives CASSLVSLEETQYF.

The rearrangement links TRBV5-1 to TRBJ2-3; D call uncertain. V was cut by 3 bases and J by 6 bases, with 8 bases left in between. Per germline, CDR1 SGHRS and CDR2 YFSETQ. CDR3 length: 12 residues. The DNA of the CDR3 is TGCGCCAGCAGCTCTTTTATTGATACGCAGTATTTT. Translating gives CASSSFIDTQYF.

This clone was seen more than once but under ten times. This sample also contains other DNA sequences that code for the same CDR3. This CDR3 reads CASSIGTVNTEAFF. CDR3 DNA: TGTGCCAGTAGTATAGGGACAGTGAACACTGAAGCTTTCTTT. The gene calls are TRBV19 and TRBJ1-1; tentatively, D is TRBD1 (6 bases). V lost 1 base, J lost 0 bases, and 6 bases lay in between. CDR3 length: 14 amino acids. Germline V gene sequence: CDR1 LNHDA, CDR2 SQIVND (reference sequence).

This clone was picked up one time. The CDR3: CASSRATGAQETQYF. The DNA for the CDR3 is TGTGCCAGCAGCCGGGCAACAGGGGCTCAAGAGACCCAGTACTTC. J is TRBJ2-5 and V is TRBV28; 7 nucleotides align to TRBD1. The V gene end was trimmed by 6 bases and the J gene end by 2 bases; junction bases not matched to a gene: 9. Germline CDR1 is MDHEN and CDR2 is SYDVKM. The CDR3 spans 15 residues. The full variable domain, in which reference TRBV28 and TRBJ2-5 provide the parts outside the CDR3, is DVKVTQSSRYLVKRTGEKVFLECVQDMDHENMFWYRQDPGLGLRLIYFSYDVKMKEKGDIPEGYSVSREKKERFSLILESASTNQTSMYLCASSRATGAQETQYFGPGTRLLVL.

The chain is built from TRBV13 and TRBJ2-2; the match to TRBD2 covers 9 bases. V gave up 3 bases and J gave up 7 bases; unmatched junction bases: 6. CDR1 and CDR2 from the germline V gene are PRHDT and FYEKMQ (reference sequence). CDR3 length: 15 amino acids. CDR3 DNA: TGTGCCAGCAGCTTCGGACTAGCGCTGGGCGGGGAGCTGTTTTTT. Protein sequence: CASSFGLALGGELFF.

A few counts support this clone. The chain combines TRBV7-6 with TRBJ2-2; possibly TRBD2 for D (5 bases). V dropped 7 bases and J dropped 0 bases, with 15 bases sitting between them. This CDR3 is 16 amino acids long. The germline V gene has CDR1 SGHVS and CDR2 FNYEAQ. The CDR3 DNA follows: TGTGCCAGCACCCTATCGGAGGCTTCGAACACCGGGGAGCTGTTTTTT. It codes for CASTLSEASNTGELFF.

In regard to this clone: One junction end disagrees with the germline gene, perhaps due to a read error. Within the sample, other DNA sequences also encode this same CDR3. The chain has TRBV7-2 and TRBJ2-1; 9 nucleotides line up with TRBD2. Germline V gene sequence: CDR1 SGHTA, CDR2 FQGNSA. The CDR3 sequence is 15 residues long. The CDR3 spells CASSLAGSSYNEQFF. Here the CDR3 DNA reads TGTGCCAGCAGCCTAGCGGGAAGCTCCTACAATGAGCAGTTCTTC.